The subject of this entry is one TCR beta chain. The sample comes from a study of control samples from healthy donors and cancer patients. Sequencing used immunoSEQ multiplex PCR; TCRdb keeps in-frame clones, though not all of them. In the table there are 95,000 to 150,000 clones, roughly 90% of which are singletons. Trimming pared 4 bases from V and 4 bases from J, leaving 32 bases between. The CDR3 is made up of 21 amino acids. Germline assignment: CDR1 MNHEY and CDR2 SVGEGT. This TCR derives from a woman aged 18-29 years in good health. V usage is TRBV6-2 or TRBV6-3 and J usage is TRBJ1-5, with D perhaps TRBD1 (6 bases). The specimen sequenced was blood. The CDR3 DNA is TGTGCCAGCAGTTTATTCTTCGAACAGGGAAATTCTGCGGGGGCAAATCAGCCCCAGCATTTT. Its protein product is CASSLFFEQGNSAGANQPQHF.